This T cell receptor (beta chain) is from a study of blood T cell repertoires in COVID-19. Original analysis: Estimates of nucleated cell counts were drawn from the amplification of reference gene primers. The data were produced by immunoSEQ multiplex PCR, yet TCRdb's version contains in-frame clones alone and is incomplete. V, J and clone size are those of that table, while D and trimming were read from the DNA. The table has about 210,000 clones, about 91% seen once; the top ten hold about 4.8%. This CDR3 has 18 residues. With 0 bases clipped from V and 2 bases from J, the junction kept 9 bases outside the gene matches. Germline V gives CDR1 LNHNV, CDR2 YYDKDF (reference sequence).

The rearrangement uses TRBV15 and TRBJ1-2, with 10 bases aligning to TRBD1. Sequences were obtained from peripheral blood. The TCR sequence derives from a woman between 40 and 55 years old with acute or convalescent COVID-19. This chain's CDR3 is CATSRDLGQGNTNYGYTF. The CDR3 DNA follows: TGTGCCACCAGCAGAGATCTGGGACAGGGGAATACAAACTATGGCTACACCTTC.